The clone carrying this T cell receptor (beta chain) appeared many times. TCR cDNA molecules each carried a unique molecular identifier. TCRdb re-analysed the 5' RACE reads in MiXCR, keeping a single row per CDR3 protein. This table has approximately 9,400 distinct CDR3 sequences, about 4.2% appearing once. The data are from a study of spatial heterogeneity in lung cancer. The overall study: Consistently, beta-chain sequences turned up in larger numbers than alpha-chain sequences did.

The CDR3 length is 14 residues. The junction had 4 bases not matched to a gene; V was cut back by 6 bases and J by 2 bases. Noted time point: sample taken at primary tumor resection. Frozen PBMC, nontumor lung or tumor provided whole RNA, which was sequenced unsorted. J is TRBJ1-2 and V is TRBV12-3 or TRBV12-4, with 9 nucleotides matching TRBD1. This receptor was taken from a male donor with early-stage non-small cell lung cancer. The material was PBMCs, obtained at surgery. The CDR3 here is CASRWTGENYGYTF. CDR3 bases: TGTGCCAGCAGGTGGACAGGGGAAAACTATGGCTACACCTTC.